The 18 T cell receptor beta chains below come from one sample, sequenced in a study of blood T cell repertoires in COVID-19. The repertoire was sequenced with immunoSEQ multiplex PCR; TCRdb's copy has only in-frame clones and lacks some. The sample yields over 250,000 clones, roughly nine tenths seen once. Material: PBMCs or T cells enriched from blood (not recorded which). These receptor sequences come from a man in his 60s who had recovered from COVID-19.

The table lists this clone with a count of one. The chain uses TRBV11-2 and TRBJ1-2; D might be TRBD1 (6 bases). Germline V lookup: CDR1 SGHAT, CDR2 FQNNGV. Between the trimmed V and J ends, which lost 1 base and 7 bases, there was a span of 19 bases. The CDR3 covers 16 residues. The CDR3: CASSLGGGTQALGYTF. The CDR3 DNA is TGTGCCAGCAGCTTAGGGGGGGGGACACAGGCCCTTGGCTACACCTTC.

V is TRBV5-1 and J is TRBJ1-6; tentatively, D is TRBD1 (5 bases). The CDR3 is 15 amino acids. CDR1 SGHRS and CDR2 YFSETQ come from the germline V gene. The V end was cut by 0 bases, the J end by 8 bases, with 12 bases between. CDR3 in DNA: TGCGCCAGCAGCTTGGTAGGGGCGTTCGATTCACCCCTCCACTTT. Protein product: CASSLVGAFDSPLHF.

The chain is built from TRBV15 and TRBJ2-1; 9 bases align to TRBD2. Trimming at V came to 8 bases and at J to 6 bases, leaving 17 bases not matched to a gene. CDR3 size: 17 residues. CDR1 is LNHNV, CDR2 YYDKDF, per germline (reference sequence). The CDR3 reads CATLGGGWGGRANEQFF. The CDR3 nucleotides are TGTGCCACCCTGGGCGGCGGGTGGGGCGGGAGGGCCAATGAGCAGTTCTTC.

The chain joins TRBV2 to TRBJ2-7; D is undetermined. The V end was cut by 6 bases, the J end by 4 bases, with 7 bases between. The germline CDR1 and CDR2 sequences are SNHLY and FYNNEI. This CDR3 is built from 11 residues. CDR3 bases: TGTGCCAGCAGCGCACAGTACGAGCAGTACTTC. It translates to CASSAQYEQYF.

The J gene is TRBJ2-2, the V gene TRBV5-6; D is unclear. V dropped 6 bases and J dropped 5 bases, with 5 bases sitting between them. CDR3 length equals 11 residues. Germline assignment: CDR1 SGHDT and CDR2 YYEEEE. CDR3 sequence reads: CASTQTGELFF. In DNA, the CDR3 is TGTGCCAGCACCCAAACCGGGGAGCTGTTTTTT.

The rearrangement joins TRBV3-1 (or the pseudogene TRBV3-2) to TRBJ1-1; possible D gene TRBD1, 5 bases. Germline V gives CDR1 LGHDT, CDR2 YNNKEL (reference sequence). The V and J ends lost 2 bases and 1 base respectively, with 11 bases between them. This CDR3 contains 15 residues. DNA for the CDR3: TGTGCCAGCAGCCAATCCCCCGGGGGGAACACTGAAGCTTTCTTT. It yields the protein CASSQSPGGNTEAFF.

The V gene is TRBV25-1, the J gene TRBJ1-2; 7 bases are a match to TRBD1. In germline, CDR1 is MGHDK, CDR2 SYGVNS. J lost 6 bases, V lost 5 bases, and 9 bases had no gene match. This CDR3 is 14 amino acids long. CDR3 nucleotides: TGTGCCAGCAGTCCCTCCGGGACAGCTCATGGCTACACCTTC. Translating it yields CASSPSGTAHGYTF.

This clone was observed a single time. The genes are TRBV2 and TRBJ2-7; 7 nucleotides align to TRBD1. V gave up 6 bases and J gave up 0 bases; unmatched junction bases: 8. This CDR3 has 15 amino acids. CDR1 and CDR2 (germline): SNHLY, FYNNEI. DNA for the CDR3: TGTGCCAGCAGGCTACAGGGGACAAGCTCCTACGAGCAGTACTTC. The encoded protein is CASRLQGTSSYEQYF.

V and J are TRBV10-3 and TRBJ1-5; D remains unclear. The V end lost 0 bases, the J end lost 3 bases, and 9 bases lay between the germline ends. The CDR3 is 15 amino acids. Germline-derived CDR1 and CDR2 are ENHRY and SYGVKD. The CDR3 nucleotides are TGTGCCATCAGTGAGTCTGGCGGATACAATCAGCCCCAGCATTTT. Translated, it gives CAISESGGYNQPQHF.

The chain links TRBV5-1 to TRBJ2-1; 9 nucleotides agree with TRBD1. This CDR3 is built from 17 residues. The J segment lost 3 bases and the V segment lost 3 bases, leaving 10 bases of the junction unmatched. Germline V CDR1 and CDR2: SGHRS, YFSETQ. The CDR3 DNA reads TGCGCCAGCAGCTGGCCACAAGGGACAGGGCTCTACAATGAGCAGTTCTTC. As protein: CASSWPQGTGLYNEQFF. Together with reference TRBV5-1 and TRBJ2-1, the CDR3 gives the full variable domain: KAGVTQTPRYLIKTRGQQVTLSCSPISGHRSVSWYQQTPGQGLQFLFEYFSETQRNKGNFPGRFSGRQFSNSRSEMNVSTLELGDSALYLCASSWPQGTGLYNEQFFGPGTRLTVL.

The chain has TRBV7-2 and TRBJ2-4; 7 bases line up with TRBD1. This CDR3 region has 14 residues. Losses at the gene ends were 5 bases for V and 6 bases for J; bases not matched to a gene: 7. Looked up from germline, CDR1 is SGHTA and CDR2 is FQGNSA. The CDR3 region is CASSNRDRVNIQYF. In DNA, the CDR3 is TGTGCCAGCAGCAACCGGGACAGAGTAAACATTCAGTACTTC.

This chain links TRBV7-9 with TRBJ2-3; 8 bases agree with TRBD2. Germline CDR1 reads SEHNR; CDR2 reads FQNEAQ (reference sequence). The CDR3 extends over 16 amino acids. Unmatched junction bases numbered 6, after V lost 0 bases and J lost 4 bases. The CDR3 protein is CASSLAPGRAADTQYF. The CDR3 DNA sequence: TGTGCCAGCAGCTTAGCTCCCGGGAGGGCCGCAGATACGCAGTATTTT.

The genes are TRBV11-2 and TRBJ1-5; no clear D. Germline V CDR1 and CDR2: SGHAT, FQNNGV. Trimming stripped 2 bases from V and 7 bases from J, with 9 bases between. This CDR3 spans 13 amino acids. CDR3 protein: CASSLLATQPQHF. In DNA form, the CDR3 reads TGTGCCAGCAGCTTACTGGCCACCCAGCCCCAGCATTTT.

V gene TRBV7-2 combines with J gene TRBJ1-6, with D perhaps matching TRBD1 (5 bases). The CDR3 spans 17 residues. Trimming cost V 1 base and J 3 bases, with 13 bases left between them. CDR1 and CDR2 (germline): SGHTA, FQGNSA. CDR3 DNA sequence: TGTGCCAGCAGCTTAGTTGTGACAGTTAGCTATAATTCACCCCTCCACTTT. Amino acids: CASSLVVTVSYNSPLHF. The whole variable domain, filled in from reference TRBV7-2 and TRBJ1-6, reads GAGVSQSPSNKVTEKGKDVELRCDPISGHTALYWYRQSLGQGLEFLIYFQGNSAPDKSGLPSDRFSAERTGGSVSTLTIQRTQQEDSAVYLCASSLVVTVSYNSPLHFGNGTRLTVT.

The rearrangement joins TRBV6-6 to TRBJ2-7, with TRBD1 matching 7 bases. Looked up from germline, CDR1 is MNHNY and CDR2 is SVGAGI (reference sequence). The V and J ends lost 8 bases and 1 base, in that order; junction bases with no gene match: 8. There are 14 residues in the CDR3. The CDR3 region has the DNA TGTGCCAGCCGATCGGGACAGAATTCCTACGAGCAGTACTTC. This sequence encodes CASRSGQNSYEQYF.

The V and J genes are TRBV4-2 and TRBJ2-7, with 14 bases identical to TRBD2. V shed 1 base, J shed 0 bases, and the junction held 5 bases outside the gene matches. Germline CDR1 LGHNA, CDR2 YNFKEQ. CDR3 length: 18 amino acids. The CDR3 here is CASSQAGTSGGSSYEQYF. The CDR3 DNA is TGTGCCAGCAGCCAAGCCGGGACTAGCGGGGGTAGCTCCTACGAGCAGTACTTC.

V usage is TRBV29-1 and J usage is TRBJ1-2; 8 bases agree with TRBD1. V lost 7 bases, J lost 7 bases, and 8 bases stayed unmatched. Germline lookup yields CDR1 SQVTM and CDR2 ANQGSEA. CDR3 length: 12 amino acids. The CDR3 DNA is TGCAGCGCTAAGGACAGGGCTGGTGGCTACACCTTC. Residues: CSAKDRAGGYTF.

In its sample, this clone was seen a few times. The chain couples TRBV19 to TRBJ2-2; 8 bases are a match to TRBD1. Germline-derived CDR1 and CDR2 are LNHDA and SQIVND (reference sequence). The CDR3 is made up of 14 amino acids. J gave up 4 bases and V 3 bases, and 1 base lay outside the gene matches. The CDR3 bases are TGTGCCAGTAGTATCACAGGGGGCACCGGGGAGCTGTTTTTT. This translates into CASSITGGTGELFF.